This T cell receptor beta chain was retrieved from a study of blood T cells in healthy people across ages. Study as a whole: Capture via template switching afforded approximately one barcoded beta molecule per two T cells. Whole-study findings and limits: Getting older went along with TCR beta diversity per million T cells dropping roughly linearly. There were more naive CD4+ cells and higher diversity in long-lived donors than in aged donors.

The use of a sample-barcoded 5' primer and a J-beta primer mix characterized a second PCR of about 7 to 12 cycles. Each cDNA molecule was tagged by a template-switch adaptor that had 12 random nucleotides. TCRdb processed the 5' RACE reads anew with MiXCR; each CDR3 protein has one entry. The table includes around 580,000 distinct CDR3 sequences, around 48% detected once. Of note for this clonotype: Its target is unknown.

Sequenced material: blood. This clonotype was obtained from an elderly man in good health.

CDR3 region: CAWSGGLDGRYEQYF. The CDR3 DNA sequence: TGTGCCTGGAGTGGAGGGTTGGACGGGCGCTACGAGCAGTACTTC. V is TRBV30 and J is TRBJ2-7; tentatively, D is TRBD2 (5 bases). The germline CDR1 and CDR2 sequences are GTSNPN and SVGIG (reference sequence). V was shortened by 1 base and J by 3 bases, with 16 bases between the two germline ends. This CDR3 is built from 15 residues.